This TCR beta chain was sequenced for a study of long-term antiretroviral therapy in people with HIV. Germline CDR1 SGHRS, CDR2 YFSETQ. Trimming left V 4 bases short and J 0 bases short, with 16 bases between. The CDR3 length is 16 residues. Researchers ran immunoSEQ v3.0 at survey level. Clones were read by immunoSEQ multiplex PCR, and TCRdb kept only the in-frame ones, dropping some. The sample records 20,000 or so clones, around 80% being singletons. This specimen consisted of unsorted PBMCs, obtained 0.6 years after starting antiretroviral therapy. The rearrangement joins TRBV5-1 to TRBJ1-1; D gene uncertain. This TCR derives from a woman younger than 30 with HIV. In DNA form, the CDR3 reads TGCGCCAGCAGCACCAGACCGACAACTATGAACACTGAAGCTTTCTTT. It codes for CASSTRPTTMNTEAFF.